These 27 T cell receptor beta chains share one sample of origin, sequenced in a study of response to subunit inactivated influenza vaccine. Via MiXCR, TCRdb re-called the RT-PCR reads, giving one row per CDR3 protein. The sample has some 600,000 distinct CDR3 sequences, 12% to 15% seen once. Material: PBMCs from blood, obtained approximately 15 days before vaccination. Every receptor here comes from a man aged 45 to 65 who received an inactivated influenza vaccine.

CDR3 sequence reads: CASSWDSGYEQYF. The CDR3 region has the DNA TGTGCCAGCAGCTGGGACAGCGGCTACGAGCAGTACTTC. The gene calls are TRBV3-1 and TRBJ2-7, with 7 bases that match TRBD1. This CDR3 has 13 amino acids. V lost 5 bases, J lost 3 bases, and 4 bases stayed unmatched. Germline-derived CDR1 and CDR2 are LGHDT and YNNKEL (reference sequence).

V and J are TRBV5-6 and TRBJ2-2; D remains unclear. Germline CDR1 reads SGHDT; CDR2 reads YYEEEE. CDR3 size: 14 residues. V lost 0 bases to trimming and J lost 6 bases, with 9 bases between them. The CDR3 here is CASSLDRLAGELFF. In nucleotides, the CDR3 is TGTGCCAGCAGCTTGGACCGGTTAGCCGGGGAGCTGTTTTTT.

This clonotype occurred a few times. The chain employs TRBV6-1 and TRBJ1-1; 7 bases align to TRBD1. Germline values: CDR1 MNHNS, CDR2 SASEGT. The CDR3 loop spans 13 amino acids. V shed 5 bases, J shed 6 bases, and the junction held 6 bases outside the gene matches. Here the CDR3 reads CASSPTGDPEAFF. The CDR3 nucleotides are TGTGCCAGCAGTCCCACAGGGGACCCTGAAGCTTTCTTT.

This clonotype was observed a few times. The chain couples TRBV28 to TRBJ2-1; perhaps TRBD2 as D (7 bases). V was clipped by 6 bases and J by 6 bases, with 21 bases between them. The CDR3 loop spans 16 amino acids. Germline V gene data show CDR1 as MDHEN and CDR2 as SYDVKM. CDR3: CASSWDLGGGFNEQFF. CDR3 sequence (DNA): TGTGCCAGCAGCTGGGATTTGGGGGGGGGCTTCAATGAGCAGTTCTTC. The complete variable domain, with remaining parts taken from reference TRBV28 and TRBJ2-1, reads DVKVTQSSRYLVKRTGEKVFLECVQDMDHENMFWYRQDPGLGLRLIYFSYDVKMKEKGDIPEGYSVSREKKERFSLILESASTNQTSMYLCASSWDLGGGFNEQFFGPGTRLTVL.

This clonotype was counted between two and nine times. J is TRBJ2-7 and V is TRBV12-3 or TRBV12-4, with D hard to call. The V and J ends lost 3 bases and 2 bases respectively, with 8 bases between them. The CDR3 runs 13 residues. The CDR3 region is CASSFQDAYEQYF. The CDR3, as DNA: TGTGCCAGCAGTTTCCAGGATGCCTACGAGCAGTACTTC.

This chain links TRBV5-1 with TRBJ2-3; 15 bases line up with TRBD2. Looked up from germline, CDR1 is SGHRS and CDR2 is YFSETQ. This CDR3 has 17 amino acids. The ends lost 4 bases at V and 2 bases at J; junction bases unmatched: 5. This chain's CDR3 is CASSKGLAGGTTDTQYF. Here the CDR3 DNA reads TGCGCCAGCAGCAAAGGACTAGCGGGGGGGACCACAGATACGCAGTATTTT.

This clonotype showed up just a few times. The chain joins TRBV19 to TRBJ2-1; 7 bases agree with TRBD2. The V gene's germline CDR1 is LNHDA and CDR2 SQIVND (reference sequence). The CDR3 has 14 amino acids. J was trimmed by 5 bases and V by 2 bases; bases with no gene match: 3. The CDR3 DNA reads as TGTGCCAGTAGTATAATCGGGGGGAACAATGAGCAGTTCTTC. It encodes CASSIIGGNNEQFF.

The table lists this clonotype with a few counts. This chain links TRBV30 with TRBJ2-1, with D tentatively TRBD2 (7 bases). The CDR3 is 15 residues long. Germline V CDR1 and CDR2: GTSNPN, SVGIG (reference sequence). The ends were cut back, 3 bases at V and 6 bases at J, with 18 bases in the middle. CDR3 protein: CAWRVIIRGGNEQFF. The CDR3 nucleotides are TGTGCCTGGAGGGTCATAATTAGGGGGGGCAATGAGCAGTTCTTC.

This clonotype has a handful of counts. V gene TRBV20-1 combines with J gene TRBJ2-7, with unresolved D. Trimming cost V 3 bases and J 0 bases, with 9 bases left between them. This CDR3 spans 13 amino acids. Germline V gives CDR1 DFQATT, CDR2 SNEGSKA (reference sequence). The CDR3 is CSARKRYSYEQYF. Here the CDR3 DNA reads TGCAGTGCTAGGAAGCGCTACTCCTACGAGCAGTACTTC.

This clonotype was detected a few times. The chain couples TRBV6-2 or TRBV6-3 to TRBJ2-7; maybe TRBD2 (7 bases). The germline V and J ends were trimmed by 5 bases and 2 bases, with 16 bases remaining between them. This CDR3 contains 15 residues. Germline assignment: CDR1 MNHEY and CDR2 SVGEGT. The CDR3 DNA reads TGTGCCAGCAGTCCCCGAGGGGGGGCGACCTACGAGCAGTACTTC. It translates to CASSPRGGATYEQYF.

A few counts support this clonotype. The chain combines TRBV11-2 with TRBJ2-3; a weak D match, TRBD2 (6 bases). The germline V gene has CDR1 SGHAT and CDR2 FQNNGV. This CDR3 is built from 14 residues. The V gene lost 5 bases and the J gene lost 5 bases, with 14 bases spanning the gap. In nucleotides, the CDR3 is TGTGCCAGCAGCAACGTGGGGGGTGGAGATACGCAGTATTTT. This translates into CASSNVGGGDTQYF.

This chain connects TRBV25-1 to TRBJ2-7; D perhaps matches TRBD2 (5 bases). CDR3 size: 14 residues. From germline, CDR1 is MGHDK and CDR2 SYGVNS. V lost 5 bases and J lost 4, with 15 bases in between. The CDR3 region is CASSNSAEAYEQYF. In DNA, the CDR3 is TGTGCCAGCAGTAATAGCGCGGAGGCTTACGAGCAGTACTTC.

This clonotype was detected only a few times. The chain combines TRBV9 with TRBJ2-6, with D tentatively TRBD1 (5 bases). Germline CDR1 SGDLS, CDR2 YYNGEE. The CDR3 runs to 15 residues. V was cut by 2 bases and J by 4 bases, with 10 bases left in between. CDR3 region: CASSVDSSGANVLTF. CDR3 coding DNA: TGTGCCAGCAGCGTCGACAGTTCCGGGGCCAACGTCCTGACTTTC.

The V and J genes are TRBV2 and TRBJ2-5; D may match TRBD1 or TRBD2 (5 bases each). There are 15 residues in the CDR3. From germline, CDR1 is SNHLY and CDR2 FYNNEI. Trimming left V 5 bases short and J 1 base short, with 14 bases between. DNA of the CDR3: TGTGCCAGCAGTTCCCAGGCCGGGACCCAAGAGACCCAGTACTTC. It is translated as CASSSQAGTQETQYF.

This chain connects TRBV6-2 or TRBV6-3 to TRBJ2-1; D remains unclear. This CDR3 has 13 residues. CDR1 MNHEY and CDR2 SVGEGT come from the germline V gene. V was cut by 8 bases and J by 4 bases, with 12 bases left in between. CDR3 amino acids: CASGPNVYNEQFF. The DNA for the CDR3 is TGTGCCAGCGGCCCTAACGTATACAATGAGCAGTTCTTC.

This clonotype was found a few times. The V gene is TRBV15, the J gene TRBJ2-1, with 7 bases fitting TRBD2. Per the germline V gene, CDR1 is LNHNV and CDR2 is YYDKDF (reference sequence). V trimming: 3 bases; J trimming: 6 bases; junction bases outside the gene matches: 11. The CDR3 sequence is 16 residues long. CDR3 region: CATSRLSGGSVNEQFF. Written as DNA, the CDR3 is TGTGCCACCAGCAGGTTAAGTGGCGGGAGTGTCAATGAGCAGTTCTTC.

The chain recombines TRBV7-2 with TRBJ1-5; D unresolved. Trimming took 4 bases from V and 3 from J, leaving 10 bases between them. CDR1 and CDR2 from the germline V gene are SGHTA and FQGNSA. This CDR3 spans 14 amino acids. The CDR3 here is CASSYTGPNQPQHF. In DNA form, the CDR3 reads TGTGCCAGCAGCTACACCGGCCCCAATCAGCCCCAGCATTTT. The whole variable domain, remainder taken from reference TRBV7-2 and TRBJ1-5, is GAGVSQSPSNKVTEKGKDVELRCDPISGHTALYWYRQSLGQGLEFLIYFQGNSAPDKSGLPSDRFSAERTGGSVSTLTIQRTQQEDSAVYLCASSYTGPNQPQHFGDGTRLSIL.

This clonotype has just a few counts. This chain links TRBV6-1 with TRBJ1-5; D ambiguous. This CDR3 is built from 13 residues. Germline values: CDR1 MNHNS, CDR2 SASEGT. V dropped 1 base and J dropped 3 bases, with 4 bases sitting between them. CDR3 DNA sequence: TGTGCCAGCAGTGAAGTGGACAATCAGCCCCAGCATTTT. Residues: CASSEVDNQPQHF.

This clonotype was found many times. This sequence joins TRBV5-1 and TRBJ2-1, with a weak D call TRBD1 (6 bases). The CDR3 extends over 14 amino acids. Germline CDR1 SGHRS, CDR2 YFSETQ. V was cut by 4 bases and J by 5 bases, with 13 bases left in between. This CDR3 reads CASSLLYRDNEQFF. The DNA for the CDR3 is TGCGCCAGCAGCCTCCTCTACAGGGACAATGAGCAGTTCTTC.

The rearrangement joins TRBV9 to TRBJ2-3; tentatively, D is TRBD1 or TRBD2 (5 bases each). V dropped 0 bases and J dropped 1 base, with 9 bases sitting between them. The CDR3 is made up of 15 amino acids. Germline assignment: CDR1 SGDLS and CDR2 YYNGEE. The chain's CDR3 is CASSVVGAGTDTQYF. The CDR3 DNA is TGTGCCAGCAGCGTAGTCGGGGCGGGCACAGATACGCAGTATTTT.

The chain is built from TRBV6-2 or TRBV6-3 and TRBJ1-5; D is ambiguous. The V and J ends lost 6 bases and 5 bases respectively, with 17 bases between them. Germline CDR1 is MNHEY and CDR2 is SVGEGT. This CDR3 contains 15 residues. CDR3 protein: CASSPGPYSDQPQHF. The CDR3 DNA follows: TGTGCCAGCAGCCCCGGACCGTATTCTGATCAGCCCCAGCATTTT.

This clonotype was detected ten times or more. V is TRBV15 and J is TRBJ1-3, with 9 bases that match TRBD1. V was pared by 5 bases and J by 0 bases, with 5 bases of the junction left unmatched. Germline CDR1 is LNHNV and CDR2 is YYDKDF (reference sequence). There are 16 residues in the CDR3. The CDR3 nucleotides are TGTGCCACCAGCCGCGGGACAGGGTTCTCTGGAAACACCATATATTTT. Translated, it gives CATSRGTGFSGNTIYF.

The chain uses TRBV11-2 and TRBJ2-4; 8 nucleotides line up with TRBD1. The germline V gene encodes CDR1 SGHAT and CDR2 FQNNGV. This CDR3 contains 15 residues. With V trimmed by 3 bases and J by 5 bases, 6 bases remained unmatched. CDR3 sequence reads: CASSFGTGYQNIQYF. CDR3 DNA sequence: TGTGCCAGCAGCTTTGGGACAGGCTACCAAAACATTCAGTACTTC.

This clonotype was seen a few times. The V and J genes are TRBV9 and TRBJ2-3; D assignment may be TRBD1 or TRBD2 (6 bases each). In germline, CDR1 is SGDLS, CDR2 YYNGEE. CDR3 length equals 12 residues. V was cut by 4 bases and J by 14 bases, with 17 bases left in between. In DNA, the CDR3 is TGTGCCAGCAGCACCCGGGACGGGGGCTGGTATTTT. Amino acids: CASSTRDGGWYF.

This clonotype showed up just a few times. V usage is TRBV25-1 and J usage is TRBJ2-1; no clear D gene. Trimming left V 3 bases short and J 6 bases short, with 18 bases between. Germline CDR1 and CDR2: MGHDK and SYGVNS. The CDR3 length is 16 residues. The CDR3, as DNA: TGTGCCAGCAGTGATAATCAGGTACCCCTCCTCAATGAGCAGTTCTTC. It specifies CASSDNQVPLLNEQFF.

CDR3 in DNA: TGCGCCAGCAGCTTTGCGGGGGGGTACAATGAGCAGTTCTTC. It specifies CASSFAGGYNEQFF. The V and J genes are TRBV5-1 and TRBJ2-1; 9 bases are a match to TRBD2. Unmatched junction bases numbered 1, after V lost 2 bases and J lost 4 bases. From germline, CDR1 is SGHRS and CDR2 YFSETQ. CDR3 length: 14 residues.

This clonotype has only a few counts. This rearrangement joins TRBV9 to TRBJ2-5; D is possibly TRBD2 (6 bases). V lost 7 bases, J lost 5 bases, and 18 bases lay in between. Per the germline V gene, CDR1 is SGDLS and CDR2 is YYNGEE. The CDR3 spans 14 residues. The CDR3 DNA sequence: TGTGCCAGCGCGGGGCCCGGCCGTGGGGAGACCCAGTACTTC. Its protein is CASAGPGRGETQYF.